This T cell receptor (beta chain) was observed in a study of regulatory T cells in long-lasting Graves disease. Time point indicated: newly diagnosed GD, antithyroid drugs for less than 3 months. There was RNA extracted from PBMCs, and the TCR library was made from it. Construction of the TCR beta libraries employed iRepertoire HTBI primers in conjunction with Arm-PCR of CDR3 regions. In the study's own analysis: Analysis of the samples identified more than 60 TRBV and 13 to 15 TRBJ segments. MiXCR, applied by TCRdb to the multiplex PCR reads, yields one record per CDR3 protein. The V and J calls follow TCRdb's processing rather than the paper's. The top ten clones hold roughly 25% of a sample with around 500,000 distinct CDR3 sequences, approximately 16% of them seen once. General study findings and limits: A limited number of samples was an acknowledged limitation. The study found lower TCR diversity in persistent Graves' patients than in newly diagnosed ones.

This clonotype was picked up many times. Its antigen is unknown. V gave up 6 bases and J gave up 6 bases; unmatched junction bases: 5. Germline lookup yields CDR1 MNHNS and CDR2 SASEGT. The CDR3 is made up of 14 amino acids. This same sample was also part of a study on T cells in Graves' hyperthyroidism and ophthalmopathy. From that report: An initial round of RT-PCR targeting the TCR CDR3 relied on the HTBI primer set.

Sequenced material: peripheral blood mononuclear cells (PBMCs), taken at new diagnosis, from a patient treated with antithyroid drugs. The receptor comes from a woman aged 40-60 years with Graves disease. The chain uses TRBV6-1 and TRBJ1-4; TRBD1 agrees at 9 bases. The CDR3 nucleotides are TGTGCCAGCAGCATGACAGGGGGGGATGAAAAACTGTTTTTT. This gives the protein CASSMTGGDEKLFF.